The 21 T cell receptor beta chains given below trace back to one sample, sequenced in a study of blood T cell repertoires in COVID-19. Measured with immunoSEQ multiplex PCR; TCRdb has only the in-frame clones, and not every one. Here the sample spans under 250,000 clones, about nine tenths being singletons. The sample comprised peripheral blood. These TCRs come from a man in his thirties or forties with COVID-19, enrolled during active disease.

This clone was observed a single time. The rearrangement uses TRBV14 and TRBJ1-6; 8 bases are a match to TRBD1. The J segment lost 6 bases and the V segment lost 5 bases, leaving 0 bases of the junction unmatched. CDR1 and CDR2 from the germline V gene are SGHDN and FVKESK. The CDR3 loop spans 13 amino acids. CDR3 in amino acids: CASSGQGNSPLHF. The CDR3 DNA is TGTGCCAGCAGCGGACAGGGTAATTCACCCCTCCACTTT.

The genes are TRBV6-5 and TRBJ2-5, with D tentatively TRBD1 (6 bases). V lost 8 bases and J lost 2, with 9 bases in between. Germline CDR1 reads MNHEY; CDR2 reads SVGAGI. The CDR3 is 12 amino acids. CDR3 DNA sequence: TGTGCCAGCGAGGACAGACAAGAGACCCAGTACTTC. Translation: CASEDRQETQYF.

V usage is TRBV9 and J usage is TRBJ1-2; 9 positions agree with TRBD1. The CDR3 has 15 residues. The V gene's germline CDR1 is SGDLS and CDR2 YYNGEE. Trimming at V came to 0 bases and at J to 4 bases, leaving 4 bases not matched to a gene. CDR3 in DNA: TGTGCCAGCAGCGTAGCTACAGGGGGCATCTATGGCTACACCTTC. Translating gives CASSVATGGIYGYTF.

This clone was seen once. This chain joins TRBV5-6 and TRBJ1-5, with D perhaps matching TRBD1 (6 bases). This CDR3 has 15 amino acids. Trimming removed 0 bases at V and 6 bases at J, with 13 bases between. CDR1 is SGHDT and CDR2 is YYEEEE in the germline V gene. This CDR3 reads CASSLGGLNSQPQHF. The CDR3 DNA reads TGTGCCAGCAGCTTGGGGGGGCTAAATTCTCAGCCCCAGCATTTT.

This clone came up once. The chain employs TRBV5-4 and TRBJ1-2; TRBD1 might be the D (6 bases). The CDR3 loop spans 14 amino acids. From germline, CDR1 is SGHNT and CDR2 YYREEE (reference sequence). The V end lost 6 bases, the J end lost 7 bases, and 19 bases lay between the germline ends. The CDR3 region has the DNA TGTGCCAGCACCACCGACCGGGGGGCTGGTGGCTACACCTTC. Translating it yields CASTTDRGAGGYTF. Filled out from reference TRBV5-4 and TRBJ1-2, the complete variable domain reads ETGVTQSPTHLIKTRGQQVTLRCSSQSGHNTVSWYQQALGQGPQFIFQYYREEENGRGNFPPRFSGLQFPNYSSELNVNALELDDSALYLCASTTDRGAGGYTFGSGTRLTVV.

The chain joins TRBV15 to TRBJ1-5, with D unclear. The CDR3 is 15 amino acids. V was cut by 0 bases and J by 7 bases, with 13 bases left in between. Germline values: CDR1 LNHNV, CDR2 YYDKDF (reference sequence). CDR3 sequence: CATSRDQVGGQPQHF. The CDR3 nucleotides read TGTGCCACCAGCAGAGATCAGGTGGGAGGGCAGCCCCAGCATTTT.

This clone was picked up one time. The CDR3 reads CASSYSSGQPQHF. CDR3 DNA sequence: TGTGCCAGCAGTTACTCTTCCGGTCAGCCCCAGCATTTT. The V call is TRBV6-6, the J call TRBJ1-5; D uncertain. Germline lookup yields CDR1 MNHNY and CDR2 SVGAGI (reference sequence). The CDR3 has 13 residues. V lost 0 bases, J lost 6 bases, and 6 bases lay in between.

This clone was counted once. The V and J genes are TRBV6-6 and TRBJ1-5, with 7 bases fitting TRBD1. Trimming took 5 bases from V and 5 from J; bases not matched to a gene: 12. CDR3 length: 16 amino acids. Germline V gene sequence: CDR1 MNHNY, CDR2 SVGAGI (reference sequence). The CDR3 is CASSPPARGGYQPQHF. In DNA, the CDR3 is TGTGCCAGCAGTCCCCCGGCCCGAGGGGGCTATCAGCCCCAGCATTTT.

CDR3 in amino acids: CASRRDTSSYNSPLHF. The DNA for the CDR3 is TGTGCCAGCAGAAGGGACACCAGCTCCTATAATTCACCCCTCCACTTT. This chain uses TRBV6-4 with TRBJ1-6; possibly TRBD1 for D (6 bases). CDR3 length: 16 residues. V was pared by 6 bases and J by 0 bases, with 12 bases between. The germline gives CDR1 MRHNA, CDR2 SNTAGT.

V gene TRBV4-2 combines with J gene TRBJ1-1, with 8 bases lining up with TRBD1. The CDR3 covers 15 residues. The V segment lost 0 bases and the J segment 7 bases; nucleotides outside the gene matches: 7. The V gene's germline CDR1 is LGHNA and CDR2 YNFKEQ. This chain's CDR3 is CASSQEGTGWDEAFF. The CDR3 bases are TGTGCCAGCAGCCAAGAGGGGACAGGATGGGATGAAGCTTTCTTT.

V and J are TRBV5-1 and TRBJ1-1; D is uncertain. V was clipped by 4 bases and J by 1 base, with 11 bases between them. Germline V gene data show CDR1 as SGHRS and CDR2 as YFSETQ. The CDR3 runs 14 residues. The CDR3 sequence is CASSRGSENTEAFF. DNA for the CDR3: TGCGCCAGCAGCCGAGGGTCAGAGAACACTGAAGCTTTCTTT.

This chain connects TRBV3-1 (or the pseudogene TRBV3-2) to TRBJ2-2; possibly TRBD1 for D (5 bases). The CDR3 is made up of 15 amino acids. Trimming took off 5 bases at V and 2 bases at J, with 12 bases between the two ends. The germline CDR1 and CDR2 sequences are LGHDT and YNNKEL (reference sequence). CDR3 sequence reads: CASSFYQGNTGELFF. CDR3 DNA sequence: TGTGCCAGCAGCTTTTATCAGGGAAACACCGGGGAGCTGTTTTTT.

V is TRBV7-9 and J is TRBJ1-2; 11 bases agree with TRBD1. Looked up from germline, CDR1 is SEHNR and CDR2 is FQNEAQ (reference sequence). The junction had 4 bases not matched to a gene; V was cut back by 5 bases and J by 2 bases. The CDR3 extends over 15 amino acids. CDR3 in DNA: TGTGCCAGCAGCCCCCGGACAGGGGGCAACTATGGCTACACCTTC. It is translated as CASSPRTGGNYGYTF.

The chain's CDR3 is CASSPGYQETQYF. The DNA of the CDR3 is TGTGCCAGCAGCCCAGGATACCAAGAGACCCAGTACTTC. The chain couples TRBV9 to TRBJ2-5; no clear D. With 4 bases removed from V and 0 bases from J, the gap between germline ends came to 7 bases. Per germline, CDR1 SGDLS and CDR2 YYNGEE. This CDR3 is built from 13 residues.

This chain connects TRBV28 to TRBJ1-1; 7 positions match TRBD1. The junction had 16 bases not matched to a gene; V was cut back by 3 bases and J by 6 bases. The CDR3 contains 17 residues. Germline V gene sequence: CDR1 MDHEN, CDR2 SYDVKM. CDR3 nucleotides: TGTGCCAGCAGTTTTGTAAACAGGGGATTGGTAACAGCTGAAGCTTTCTTT. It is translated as CASSFVNRGLVTAEAFF.

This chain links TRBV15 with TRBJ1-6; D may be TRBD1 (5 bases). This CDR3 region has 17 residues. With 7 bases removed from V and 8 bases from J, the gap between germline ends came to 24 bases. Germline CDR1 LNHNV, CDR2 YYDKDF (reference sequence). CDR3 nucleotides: TGTGCCACCAAGGGCGCCGACAGAAAACTGGTTGATTCACCCCTCCACTTT. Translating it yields CATKGADRKLVDSPLHF.

Written as DNA, the CDR3 is TGTGCCAGCATGGACAGGAGCTCCTACAATGAGCAGTTCTTC. Protein product: CASMDRSSYNEQFF. The chain combines TRBV5-4 with TRBJ2-1, with 7 nucleotides matching TRBD1. The germline CDR1 and CDR2 sequences are SGHNT and YYREEE (reference sequence). Trimming cost V 6 bases and J 0 bases; bases outside gene matches: 3. The CDR3 sequence is 14 residues long.

The CDR3 DNA is TGTGCCAGCAGCCAAGATGCTTTGAGACTGCCGACGCTTCACCAAGAGACCCAGTACTTC. Protein: CASSQDALRLPTLHQETQYF. The V and J genes are TRBV14 and TRBJ2-5; D gene ambiguous. Per the germline V gene, CDR1 is SGHDN and CDR2 is FVKESK. V was clipped by 0 bases and J by 0 bases, with 23 bases between them. This CDR3 contains 20 residues.

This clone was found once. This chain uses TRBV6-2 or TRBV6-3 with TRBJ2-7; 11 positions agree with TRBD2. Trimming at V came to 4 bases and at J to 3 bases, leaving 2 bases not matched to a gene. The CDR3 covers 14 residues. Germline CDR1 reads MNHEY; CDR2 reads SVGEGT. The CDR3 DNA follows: TGTGCCAGCAGTTCTAGCGGGGGGTACTACGAGCAGTACTTC. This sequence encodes CASSSSGGYYEQYF.

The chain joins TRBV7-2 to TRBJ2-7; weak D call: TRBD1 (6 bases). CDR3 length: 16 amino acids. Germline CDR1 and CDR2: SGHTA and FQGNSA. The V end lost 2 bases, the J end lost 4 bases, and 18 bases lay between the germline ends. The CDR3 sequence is CASSLHGDTGIYEQYF. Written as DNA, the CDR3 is TGTGCCAGCAGCTTACACGGGGACACGGGGATTTACGAGCAGTACTTC.

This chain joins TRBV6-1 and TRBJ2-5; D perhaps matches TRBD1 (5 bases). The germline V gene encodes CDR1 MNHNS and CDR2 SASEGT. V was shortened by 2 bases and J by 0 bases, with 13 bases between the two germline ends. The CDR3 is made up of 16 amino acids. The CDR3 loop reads CASSESPSGYQETQYF. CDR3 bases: TGTGCCAGCAGTGAATCCCCCTCAGGGTACCAAGAGACCCAGTACTTC.